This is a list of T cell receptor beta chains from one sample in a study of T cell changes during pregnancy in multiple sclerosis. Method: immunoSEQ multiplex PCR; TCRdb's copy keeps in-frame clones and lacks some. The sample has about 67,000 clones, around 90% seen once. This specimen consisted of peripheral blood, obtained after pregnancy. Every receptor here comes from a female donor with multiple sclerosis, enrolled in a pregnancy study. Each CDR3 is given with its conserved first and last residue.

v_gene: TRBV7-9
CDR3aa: CASSLQGLRDTEAFF

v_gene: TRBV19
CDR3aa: CASSVSRLGRQGETQYF

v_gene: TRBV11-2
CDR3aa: CASSLDLLRGLNTEAFF

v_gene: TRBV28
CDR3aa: CASSRQLYGPEQYF

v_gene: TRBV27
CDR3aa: CASSPTTGETQYF

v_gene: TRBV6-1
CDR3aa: CASSGLAGYNEQFF

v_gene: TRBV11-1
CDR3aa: CASSLTRENIQYF

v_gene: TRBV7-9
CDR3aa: CASSLARGGRNLQTQYF

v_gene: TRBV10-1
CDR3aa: CASSDRADTQYF

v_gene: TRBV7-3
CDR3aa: CASSRSGIITDEQFF

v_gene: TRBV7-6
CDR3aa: CASSLEQVGDTQYF

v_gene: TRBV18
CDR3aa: CASSLLRLAWHEQFF

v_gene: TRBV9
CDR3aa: CASSATGFSTYEQYF

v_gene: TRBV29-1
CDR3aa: CSFRQGNTEAFF

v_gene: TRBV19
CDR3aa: CASSGTSGGYDEQFF

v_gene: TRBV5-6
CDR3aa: CASAPGQGSFYGYTF

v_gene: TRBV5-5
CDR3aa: CASSFLTEQYF

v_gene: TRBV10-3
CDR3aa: CAISGRQDKGFDTEAFF

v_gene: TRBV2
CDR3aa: CASQGQAYNEQFF

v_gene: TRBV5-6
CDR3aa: CASSFPDTSGYTF

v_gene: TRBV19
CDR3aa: CASSTYADTQYF

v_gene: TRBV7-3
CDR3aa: CASSLGGENTEAFF

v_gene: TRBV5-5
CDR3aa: CASGRTSGRDNEQFF

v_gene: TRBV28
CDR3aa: CASSLWGSGGYEQYF

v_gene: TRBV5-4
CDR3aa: CASSLARGGTDTQYF

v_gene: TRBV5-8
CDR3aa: CASSLRSGTGRDRPQHF

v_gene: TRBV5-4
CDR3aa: CASSLAPQRTTYEQYF

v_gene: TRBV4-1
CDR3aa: CASSQGDRHSGANVLTF

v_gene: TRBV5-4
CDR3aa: CASSAQGSAGNTIYF

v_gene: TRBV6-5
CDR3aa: CASRRGGSYNEQFF

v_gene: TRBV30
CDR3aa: CAWSTRGGTDTQYF

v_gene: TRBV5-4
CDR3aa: CASGGGDGYGYTF

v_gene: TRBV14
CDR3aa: CASSPAGSNQPQHF

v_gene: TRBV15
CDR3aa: CATSRGDRAAGSEAFF

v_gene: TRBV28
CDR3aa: CASSFPTGRASYEQYF

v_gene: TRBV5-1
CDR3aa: CASSLDSGSYEQYF

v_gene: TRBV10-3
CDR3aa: CAISETGLPTDTQYF

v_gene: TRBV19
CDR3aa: CATLLAGVNNEQFF

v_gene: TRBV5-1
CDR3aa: CASSLVEGAGTEAFF

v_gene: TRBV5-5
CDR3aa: CASSVKYYEQYF

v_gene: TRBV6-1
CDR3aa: CASWTSGVSYEQYF